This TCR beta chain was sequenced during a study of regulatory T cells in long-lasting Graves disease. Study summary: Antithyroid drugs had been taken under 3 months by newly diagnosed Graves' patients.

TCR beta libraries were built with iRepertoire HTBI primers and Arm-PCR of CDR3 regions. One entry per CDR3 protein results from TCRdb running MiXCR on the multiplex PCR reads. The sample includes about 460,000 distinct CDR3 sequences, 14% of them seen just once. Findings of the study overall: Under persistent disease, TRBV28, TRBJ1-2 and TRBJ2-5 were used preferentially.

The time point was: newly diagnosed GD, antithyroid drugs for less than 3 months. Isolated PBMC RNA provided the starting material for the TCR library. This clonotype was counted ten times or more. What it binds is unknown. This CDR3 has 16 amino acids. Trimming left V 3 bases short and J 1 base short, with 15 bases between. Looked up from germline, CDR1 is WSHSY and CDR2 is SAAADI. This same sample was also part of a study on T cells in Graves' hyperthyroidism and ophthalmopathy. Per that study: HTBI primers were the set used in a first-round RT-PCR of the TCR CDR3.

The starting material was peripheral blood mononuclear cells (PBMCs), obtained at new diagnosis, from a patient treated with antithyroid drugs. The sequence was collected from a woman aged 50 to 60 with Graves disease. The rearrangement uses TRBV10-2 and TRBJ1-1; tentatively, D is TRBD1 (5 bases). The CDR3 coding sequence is TGCGCCAGCAGTGATAGGGGCTCCCCAAGGAACACTGAAGCTTTCTTT. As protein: CASSDRGSPRNTEAFF.